Presented here are 27 T cell receptor beta chains from one specimen sequenced in a study of blood T cell repertoires in COVID-19. The data were produced by immunoSEQ multiplex PCR, yet TCRdb's version contains in-frame clones alone and is incomplete. The sample consists of approximately 52,000 clones, roughly 85% of them appearing once. The sample taken for sequencing was peripheral blood. All receptors come from a human donor in a cohort sampled during active COVID-19.

This chain connects TRBV23-1 to TRBJ2-3; D unresolved. TRBV23-1 is labeled an ORF, and its function is uncertain. The CDR3 is 14 amino acids. The germline V and J ends were trimmed by 3 bases and 6 bases, with 13 bases remaining between them. CDR3 sequence reads: CASSHPILFDTQYF. Written as DNA, the CDR3 is TGCGCCAGCAGTCACCCCATACTCTTCGATACGCAGTATTTT.

The rearrangement links TRBV27 to TRBJ2-5; 10 nucleotides agree with TRBD2. Germline assignment: CDR1 MNHEY and CDR2 SMNVEV (reference sequence). J gave up 5 bases and V 5 bases, and 5 bases lay outside the gene matches. The CDR3 is 14 amino acids. In nucleotides, the CDR3 is TGTGCCAGCAGTCCAGCGGGAGGGACCGAGACCCAGTACTTC. It specifies CASSPAGGTETQYF.

This chain joins TRBV2 and TRBJ2-7, with D tentatively TRBD1 (6 bases). The germline V gene has CDR1 SNHLY and CDR2 FYNNEI. The V gene lost 4 bases and the J gene lost 1 base, with 17 bases spanning the gap. This CDR3 has 16 amino acids. The CDR3 DNA reads TGTGCCAGCAGTGGTCCCAGGGGCCTAGGTTCCTACGAGCAGTACTTC. Translating it yields CASSGPRGLGSYEQYF.

This chain connects TRBV21-1 to TRBJ2-1; the table's TRBD2 call for D was not verified on the DNA. TRBV21-1 is tagged as a pseudogene. CDR3 length: 18 amino acids. CDR3 protein: CASLKAVTSGSSYNEQFF. CDR3 bases: TGTGCCAGCCTTAAAGCAGTTACTAGCGGGAGCTCCTACAATGAGCAGTTCTTC.

This chain joins TRBV11-2 and TRBJ2-1; TRBD1 agrees at 11 bases. The trim removed 0 bases at V and 1 base at J, leaving 11 bases unmatched. The CDR3 consists of 20 residues. Germline V gives CDR1 SGHAT, CDR2 FQNNGV. The DNA for the CDR3 is TGTGCCAGCAGCTTAGATGGACGGGACAGGGGGTATGGGTCCTACAATGAGCAGTTCTTC. This sequence encodes CASSLDGRDRGYGSYNEQFF.

The chain combines TRBV28 with TRBJ1-5; 7 bases agree with TRBD1. V lost 6 bases to trimming and J lost 0 bases; unmatched junction nucleotides: 5. This CDR3 region has 15 residues. Germline V gene lookup returns CDR1 MDHEN and CDR2 SYDVKM. The CDR3 sequence is CASSPGQASNQPQHF. The CDR3 bases are TGTGCCAGCAGCCCTGGACAGGCTAGCAATCAGCCCCAGCATTTT.

The chain has TRBV11-1 and TRBJ2-4, with 7 bases lining up with TRBD1. Germline assignment: CDR1 SGHAT and CDR2 FQDESV (reference sequence). The junction had 8 bases not matched to a gene; V was cut back by 3 bases and J by 3 bases. CDR3 length: 16 residues. CDR3 DNA sequence: TGTGCCAGCAGCTTGGAAGGGGGCGTCGGCAAAAACATTCAGTACTTC. As protein: CASSLEGGVGKNIQYF.

The chain carries TRBV7-2 and TRBJ1-1; D remains unclear. CDR1 is SGHTA, CDR2 FQGNSA, per germline. The V and J ends lost 1 base and 1 base respectively, with 10 bases between them. This CDR3 is 15 amino acids long. The CDR3 DNA is TGTGCCAGCAGCTTAGGGGTTCCGGGGAACACTGAAGCTTTCTTT. This gives the protein CASSLGVPGNTEAFF.

The V call is TRBV6-5, the J call TRBJ1-6, with 8 bases aligning to TRBD1. V was clipped by 5 bases and J by 6 bases; unmatched bases: 6. The CDR3 has 15 residues. Germline CDR1 and CDR2: MNHEY and SVGAGI. The DNA for the CDR3 is TGTGCCAGCAGTATACGGGACAGGAGTAATTCACCCCTCCACTTT. The encoded protein is CASSIRDRSNSPLHF.

This clone has a single count. This rearrangement joins TRBV28 to TRBJ2-1; D possibly corresponds to TRBD2 (6 bases). This CDR3 contains 14 residues. Germline V CDR1 and CDR2: MDHEN, SYDVKM. V was clipped by 6 bases and J by 5 bases, with 14 bases between them. This chain's CDR3 is CASRMGLKNNEQFF. The CDR3 DNA is TGTGCCAGCAGAATGGGACTTAAGAACAATGAGCAGTTCTTC.

Details on this clone: One end of the junction fails to match germline, which may point to a read error. The genes are TRBV5-1 and TRBJ2-5; 9 bases are shared with TRBD1. The CDR3 contains 13 residues. Germline V CDR1 and CDR2: SGHRS, YFSETQ. The CDR3, as DNA: TGCGCCAGCAGCCCGGACAGGGGAGAGGCCCAGTACTTC. This sequence encodes CASSPDRGEAQYF.

The chain links TRBV10-2 to TRBJ1-2; D is unclear. The CDR3 extends over 13 amino acids. Germline assignment: CDR1 WSHSY and CDR2 SAAADI. V lost 8 bases to trimming and J lost 2 bases, with 12 bases between them. The CDR3 sequence is CASGPGDNYGYTF. The CDR3 DNA is TGCGCCAGCGGCCCGGGAGACAACTATGGCTACACCTTC.

The chain carries TRBV6-2 or TRBV6-3 and TRBJ2-7; the D gene is possibly TRBD2 (6 bases). In germline, CDR1 is MNHEY, CDR2 SVGEGT. The ends were cut back, 4 bases at V and 0 bases at J, with 19 bases in the middle. CDR3 size: 17 residues. This CDR3 reads CASSWRGASRSSYEQYF. CDR3 bases: TGTGCCAGCAGTTGGCGGGGCGCAAGCCGAAGCTCCTACGAGCAGTACTTC.

This clone has only a few counts. The chain recombines TRBV9 with TRBJ2-7; D may be TRBD1 (5 bases). V was shortened by 3 bases and J by 1 base, with 17 bases between the two germline ends. Germline CDR1 is SGDLS and CDR2 is YYNGEE. The CDR3 totals 16 residues. CDR3 residues: CASSEGQTVLSYEQYF. CDR3 nucleotide sequence: TGTGCCAGCAGCGAGGGCCAGACAGTGTTGTCCTACGAGCAGTACTTC.

The chain has TRBV24-1 and TRBJ1-4; D call uncertain. The V gene's germline CDR1 is KGHDR and CDR2 SFDVKD. Trimming cost V 5 bases and J 8 bases, with 8 bases left between them. The CDR3 runs to 12 residues. The DNA of the CDR3 is TGTGCCACCAGTGCGACTGGAGAAAAACTGTTTTTT. Encoded protein: CATSATGEKLFF.

The chain links TRBV6-6 to TRBJ2-3, with D possibly being TRBD2 (5 bases). The V gene lost 4 bases and the J gene lost 6 bases, with 17 bases spanning the gap. Germline V gene data show CDR1 as MNHNY and CDR2 as SVGAGI (reference sequence). There are 15 residues in the CDR3. CDR3 loop: CASSLGRRTGDTQYF. In DNA, the CDR3 is TGTGCCAGCAGTTTGGGAAGACGGACTGGGGATACGCAGTATTTT.

This rearrangement joins TRBV3-1 (or the pseudogene TRBV3-2) to TRBJ2-4; D ambiguous. The germline V gene has CDR1 LGHDT and CDR2 YNNKEL (reference sequence). CDR3 length: 12 residues. Trimming shortened V by 1 base and J by 5 bases, and 3 bases separated the two germline ends. The CDR3 sequence is CASSQAENIQYF. The CDR3 DNA sequence: TGTGCCAGCAGCCAAGCAGAAAACATTCAGTACTTC.

This chain connects TRBV10-3 to TRBJ2-1; D unclear. Trimming removed 8 bases at V and 6 bases at J, with 11 bases between. Germline V gives CDR1 ENHRY, CDR2 SYGVKD. CDR3 length: 12 amino acids. CDR3 nucleotides: TGTGCCATCGCCCAGGCAACCAATGAGCAGTTCTTC. Its translation is CAIAQATNEQFF.

The V gene is TRBV3-1 (or the pseudogene TRBV3-2), the J gene TRBJ1-1, with D maybe TRBD1 (6 bases). The CDR3 is 17 residues long. V was clipped by 3 bases and J by 1 base, with 18 bases between them. Per germline, CDR1 LGHDT and CDR2 YNNKEL (reference sequence). The CDR3 nucleotides are TGTGCCAGCAGCCACCTACACCCAACAGGGAGGAACACTGAAGCTTTCTTT. Its protein is CASSHLHPTGRNTEAFF.

The genes are TRBV10-3 and TRBJ2-7; 9 bases match TRBD2. Germline values: CDR1 ENHRY, CDR2 SYGVKD. CDR3 size: 14 residues. Trimming took 3 bases from V and 2 from J; bases not matched to a gene: 2. The CDR3 nucleotides are TGTGCCATCAGTGATGCTAGCGGGACCTACGAGCAGTACTTC. It encodes CAISDASGTYEQYF.

V usage is TRBV5-4 and J usage is TRBJ2-7; perhaps TRBD1 as D (5 bases). Germline V lookup: CDR1 SGHNT, CDR2 YYREEE (reference sequence). The CDR3 contains 13 residues. The V gene lost 4 bases and the J gene lost 3 bases, with 11 bases spanning the gap. The CDR3: CASSQDSSYEQYF. The CDR3 bases are TGTGCCAGCAGCCAAGACAGCAGCTACGAGCAGTACTTC.

The CDR3 DNA reads TGTGCCAGCAGGGGACTAGCGGGAGCTCCTGGGGAGCTGTTTTTT. It translates to CASRGLAGAPGELFF. V usage is TRBV2 and J usage is TRBJ2-2; TRBD2 agrees at 14 bases. CDR1 SNHLY and CDR2 FYNNEI come from the germline V gene. V lost 6 bases, J lost 8 bases, and 5 bases stayed unmatched. This CDR3 is 15 amino acids long.

The chain combines TRBV15 with TRBJ1-1; maybe TRBD1 (5 bases). The CDR3 contains 17 residues. Germline CDR1 and CDR2: LNHNV and YYDKDF (reference sequence). Between the trimmed V and J ends, which lost 3 bases and 0 bases, there was a span of 17 bases. Written as DNA, the CDR3 is TGTGCCACCAGCAGGCTCGGTTTCAGGGAAATGAACACTGAAGCTTTCTTT. The encoded protein is CATSRLGFREMNTEAFF.

This clone is classed as medium-sized. As DNA, the CDR3 is TGCGCCAGCAGCCAAGAAGAGGCTAGCGGGATTAACACCGGGGAGCTGTTTTTT. Translated, it gives CASSQEEASGINTGELFF. The chain links TRBV4-3 to TRBJ2-2, with 9 nucleotides matching TRBD2. Germline CDR1 and CDR2: LGHNA and YSLEER. The trim removed 0 bases at V and 2 bases at J, leaving 7 bases unmatched. The CDR3 is made up of 18 amino acids.

In nucleotides, the CDR3 is TGTGCCACCAGTGATTCGGGTGGGTTCACAGATACGCAGTATTTT. It translates to CATSDSGGFTDTQYF. The chain recombines TRBV24-1 with TRBJ2-3, with D unclear. Trimming took off 2 bases at V and 2 bases at J, with 10 bases between the two ends. Germline CDR1 is KGHDR and CDR2 is SFDVKD. This CDR3 is 15 amino acids long.

V and J are TRBV19 and TRBJ2-7; TRBD1 matches 7 bases. Per the germline V gene, CDR1 is LNHDA and CDR2 is SQIVND (reference sequence). This CDR3 region has 17 residues. The V and J ends lost 4 bases and 0 bases, in that order; junction bases with no gene match: 12. CDR3 region: CASSRPKTGLSSYEQYF. The CDR3 region has the DNA TGTGCCAGTAGTAGACCTAAGACAGGGCTGAGCTCCTACGAGCAGTACTTC.

This chain joins TRBV5-4 and TRBJ1-6; D gene uncertain. The CDR3 spans 15 residues. The germline V and J ends were trimmed by 7 bases and 0 bases, with 11 bases remaining between them. CDR1 is SGHNT, CDR2 YYREEE, per germline (reference sequence). CDR3: CASSLESSYNSPLHF. The CDR3 DNA reads TGTGCCAGCTCTTTAGAGAGCTCCTATAATTCACCCCTCCACTTT. Variable domain in full (rest from reference TRBV5-4 and TRBJ1-6): ETGVTQSPTHLIKTRGQQVTLRCSSQSGHNTVSWYQQALGQGPQFIFQYYREEENGRGNFPPRFSGLQFPNYSSELNVNALELDDSALYLCASSLESSYNSPLHFGNGTRLTVT.